This T cell receptor beta chain was recorded in a study of blood T cell repertoires in COVID-19. For the study at large: Researchers got acute and convalescent COVID-19 samples from the United States, Italy and Spain. The cDNA or gDNA used as material had been derived from T cells, B-cell-depleted T cells, or PBMCs.

Source study methods: By means of reference gene primer amplification, nucleated cell counts were estimated. Profiled with immunoSEQ multiplex PCR; TCRdb holds only in-frame clones, not every one. That table is the source of V, J and clone size, and D and trimming were worked out from the DNA. The data show 150,000 to 200,000 clones, around 90% seen once. V gave up 0 bases and J gave up 5 bases, with 8 bases separating them. Germline values: CDR1 SGDLS, CDR2 YYNGEE. CDR3 length: 13 amino acids. This TCR was sampled from a human donor in a cohort sampled during active COVID-19. What was sequenced was peripheral blood. The V call is TRBV9, the J call TRBJ2-5; D call uncertain. In nucleotides, the CDR3 is TGTGCCAGCAGCGTAGAGCCCGGGGAGACCCAGTACTTC. Translating it yields CASSVEPGETQYF.